The rows below give T cell receptor beta chains drawn from one sample of a study of TIL therapy for anti-PD-1-resistant metastatic lung cancer. The method was immunoSEQ multiplex PCR; TCRdb's version includes in-frame clones alone and lacks a portion of them. Here the sample spans about 50,000 clones, 71% being singletons. The sample was tumor tissue, taken at baseline. Every receptor here comes from a person aged 25 to 85 with non-small cell lung cancer. The CDR3 runs from the conserved cysteine through the conserved F or W. The D gene is left open where the match is weak. The listing skips clone size in some rows; elsewhere it reads once, few, many or a size class.

>.|TRBJ2-7|TRBV14|few
CASSQDYPYEQYF
TGTGCCAGCAGCCAAGATTACCCCTACGAGCAGTACTTC
>.|TRBJ2-5|TRBV30|.
CAWCRRIQETQYF
TGTGCCTGGTGTCGCCGGATACAAGAGACCCAGTACTTC
>.|TRBJ2-4|TRBV6-5|.
CASRRDIPGNIQYF
TGTGCCAGCAGGCGGGACATTCCCGGGAACATTCAGTACTTC
>.|TRBJ2-7|TRBV27|once
CASSWGVEQYF
TGTGCCAGCAGTTGGGGTGTGGAGCAGTACTTC
>TRBD2|TRBJ2-1|TRBV6-6|.
CASRPWRSGVGEQFF
TGTGCCAGCAGACCCTGGCGGAGCGGGGTGGGTGAGCAGTTCTTC
>.|TRBJ2-5|TRBV28|.
CASSSAGFQETQYF
TGTGCCAGCAGCTCAGCGGGTTTCCAAGAGACCCAGTACTTC
>.|TRBJ2-5|TRBV10-3|.
CAISAGGAIQETQYF
TGTGCCATCAGTGCGGGCGGGGCAATACAAGAGACCCAGTACTTC
>TRBD1|TRBJ1-2|TRBV28|.
CASSPGGFYGYTF
TGTGCCAGCAGCCCAGGGGGCTTCTATGGCTACACCTTC
>.|TRBJ1-2|TRBV29-1|once
CSVEQRGRSYGYTF
TGCAGCGTTGAACAGAGGGGACGGAGCTATGGCTACACCTTC
>.|TRBJ1-5|TRBV5-1|few
CASGGCWLTNQPQHF
TGCGCCAGCGGGGGGTGCTGGTTGACAAATCAGCCCCAGCATTTT
>.|TRBJ1-5|TRBV7-9|.
CASSSDSVYQPQHF
TGTGCCAGCAGCAGTGACAGTGTTTATCAGCCCCAGCATTTT
>TRBD1|TRBJ1-2|TRBV19|.
CASRDRTANYGYTF
TGTGCCAGTAGGGACAGGACTGCTAACTATGGCTACACCTTC
>TRBD1|TRBJ1-5|TRBV7-9|once
CASPGGVSNQPQHF
TGTGCCAGCCCAGGGGGGGTTAGCAATCAGCCCCAGCATTTT
>.|TRBJ1-1|TRBV29-1|.
CSGRQTNTEAFF
TGCAGCGGAAGACAGACGAACACTGAAGCTTTCTTT
>TRBD1|TRBJ1-2|TRBV15|once
CATSRDMDRGPRNYGYTF
TGTGCCACCAGCAGAGATATGGACAGGGGGCCTAGAAACTACGGCTACACCTTC
>TRBD2|TRBJ2-1|TRBV5-1|.
CASSSLAASYNEQFF
TGCGCCAGCAGCTCACTAGCGGCCTCCTACAATGAGCAGTTCTTC
>.|TRBJ2-2|TRBV5-6|.
CASSFVSGVNTGELFF
TGTGCCAGCAGCTTTGTTTCCGGAGTGAACACCGGGGAGCTGTTTTTT
>.|TRBJ1-4|TRBV7-8|.
CASSSQPGRNEKLFF
TGTGCCAGCAGCTCCCAGCCGGGGAGAAATGAAAAACTGTTTTTT
>.|TRBJ1-6|TRBV5-1|.
CASSLGDVSPLHF
TGCGCCAGCAGCTTGGGGGACGTCTCACCCCTCCACTTT
>.|TRBJ1-2|TRBV21-1|.
CASSKAPVLKGQYANYGYTF
TGTGCCAGCAGCAAAGCGCCTGTCCTGAAAGGACAGTACGCTAACTATGGCTACACCTTC
>.|TRBJ1-1|TRBV19|.
CASSPMDYAPAFF
TGTGCCAGTAGTCCGATGGATTATGCCCCTGCTTTCTTT
>.|TRBJ1-2|TRBV15|.
CATSRDTGLSYGYTF
TGTGCCACCAGCAGAGATACAGGGCTGAGCTATGGCTACACCTTC
>TRBD2|TRBJ2-3|TRBV9|.
CASSVPPTSGRQVNTQYF
TGTGCCAGCAGCGTTCCCCCGACTAGCGGGAGACAGGTAAATACGCAGTATTTT
>.|TRBJ2-7|TRBV27|.
CASSYRNQRAILF
TGTGCCAGCAGTTATAGGAACCAGCGGGCCATTCTCTTC